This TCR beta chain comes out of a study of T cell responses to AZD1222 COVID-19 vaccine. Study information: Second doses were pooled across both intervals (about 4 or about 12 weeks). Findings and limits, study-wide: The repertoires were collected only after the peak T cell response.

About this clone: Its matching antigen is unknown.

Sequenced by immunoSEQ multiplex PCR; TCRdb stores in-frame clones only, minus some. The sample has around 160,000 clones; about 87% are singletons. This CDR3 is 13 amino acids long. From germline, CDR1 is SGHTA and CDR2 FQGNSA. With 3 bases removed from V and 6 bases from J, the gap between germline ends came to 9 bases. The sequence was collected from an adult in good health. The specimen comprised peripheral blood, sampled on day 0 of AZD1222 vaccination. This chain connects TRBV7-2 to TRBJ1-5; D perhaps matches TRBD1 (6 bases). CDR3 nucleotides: TGTGCCAGCAGCTTCAACAGGGCTCAGCCCCAGCATTTT. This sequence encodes CASSFNRAQPQHF.